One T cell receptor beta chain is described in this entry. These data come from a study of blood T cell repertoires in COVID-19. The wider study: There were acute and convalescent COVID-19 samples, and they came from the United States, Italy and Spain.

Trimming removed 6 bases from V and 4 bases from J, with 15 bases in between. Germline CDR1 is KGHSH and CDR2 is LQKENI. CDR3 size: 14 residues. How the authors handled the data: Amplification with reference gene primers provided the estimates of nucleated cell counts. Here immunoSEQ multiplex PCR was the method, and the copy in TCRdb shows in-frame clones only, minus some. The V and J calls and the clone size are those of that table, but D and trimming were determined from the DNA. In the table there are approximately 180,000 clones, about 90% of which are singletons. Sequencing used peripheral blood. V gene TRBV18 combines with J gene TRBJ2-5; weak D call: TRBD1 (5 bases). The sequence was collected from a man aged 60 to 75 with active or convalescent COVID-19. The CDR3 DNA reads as TGTGCCAGCTCGCAGCCCGACAGAGGAGAGACCCAGTACTTC. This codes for CASSQPDRGETQYF.